One sample yielded the 29 T cell receptor beta chains listed below, sequenced in a study of blood T cell repertoires in COVID-19. Sequencing used immunoSEQ multiplex PCR; TCRdb keeps in-frame clones, though not all of them. The top ten hold 2.5% to 3% of the sample, which has fewer than 250,000 clones, roughly 87% seen once. The sequenced sample consisted of PBMCs or T cells enriched from blood (not recorded which). The receptors were sampled from a woman in her twenties or thirties with acute COVID-19.

The CDR3 region is CASSLDRGQGGDTQYF. The CDR3, as DNA: TGTGCCAGCAGCTTAGATAGAGGACAGGGGGGAGATACGCAGTATTTT. The chain carries TRBV11-2 and TRBJ2-3, with 10 bases identical to TRBD1. The CDR3 spans 16 residues. V was pared by 0 bases and J by 5 bases, with 5 bases of the junction left unmatched. CDR1 is SGHAT, CDR2 FQNNGV, per germline.

This chain uses TRBV10-3 with TRBJ1-6, with TRBD1 matching 12 bases. This CDR3 has 15 residues. Germline-derived CDR1 and CDR2 are ENHRY and SYGVKD. V trimming: 6 bases; J trimming: 10 bases; junction bases outside the gene matches: 7. The CDR3 region is CAIRGQGAKGSPLHF. Written as DNA, the CDR3 is TGTGCCATCAGGGGACAGGGGGCCAAGGGATCACCCCTCCACTTT.

This clone was recorded at least ten times. The chain employs TRBV6-1 and TRBJ2-7; 9 bases align to TRBD2. Germline V gene sequence: CDR1 MNHNS, CDR2 SASEGT. V shed 3 bases and J 3 bases; nucleotides not matched to a gene: 6. This CDR3 is built from 15 residues. This chain's CDR3 is CASSETSAGGYEQYF. The CDR3 nucleotides are TGTGCCAGCAGTGAGACGTCAGCGGGGGGCTACGAGCAGTACTTC.

V is TRBV13 and J is TRBJ2-1, with TRBD2 identical over 8 bases. Germline assignment: CDR1 PRHDT and CDR2 FYEKMQ (reference sequence). This CDR3 is built from 19 residues. V lost 1 base and J lost 6; bases outside the gene matches: 17. CDR3 nucleotides: TGTGCCAGCAGCTTAGCCCCGGGAGGGGCTGACAACTTCTTCAATGAGCAGTTCTTC. Amino acids: CASSLAPGGADNFFNEQFF.

V gene TRBV6-6 combines with J gene TRBJ2-7, with 8 nucleotides matching TRBD2. The V and J ends lost 0 bases and 5 bases, in that order; junction bases with no gene match: 9. The germline V gene has CDR1 MNHNY and CDR2 SVGAGI (reference sequence). This CDR3 has 16 residues. The DNA for the CDR3 is TGTGCCAGCAGTTACTCTGGGGCGGGGGGACTTGACGAGCAGTACTTC. It codes for CASSYSGAGGLDEQYF.

This clone was counted a few times. V usage is TRBV2 and J usage is TRBJ1-4; TRBD1 is a possible D gene (5 bases). The germline gives CDR1 SNHLY, CDR2 FYNNEI. The CDR3 sequence is 16 residues long. V dropped 10 bases and J dropped 1 base, with 19 bases sitting between them. The CDR3 coding sequence is TGTGCCACCACACCGAGGAGGGGAGGAACTAATGAAAAACTGTTTTTT. Translation gives CATTPRRGGTNEKLFF. The complete variable domain, with remaining parts taken from reference TRBV2 and TRBJ1-4, reads EPEVTQTPSHQVTQMGQEVILRCVPISNHLYFYWYRQILGQKVEFLVSFYNNEISEKSEIFDDQFSVERPDGSNFTLKIRSTKLEDSAMYFCATTPRRGGTNEKLFFGSGTQLSVL.

The genes are TRBV6-5 and TRBJ1-3; D is possibly TRBD1 (6 bases). Per germline, CDR1 MNHEY and CDR2 SVGAGI. The CDR3 is 14 amino acids. The ends were cut back, 5 bases at V and 7 bases at J, with 15 bases in the middle. Here the CDR3 reads CASSPQGLGNTIYF. CDR3 nucleotide sequence: TGTGCCAGCAGTCCACAGGGTCTGGGGAACACCATATATTTT.

This clone was counted only a few times. The genes are TRBV19 and TRBJ1-2; no reliable D call. The CDR3 has 12 residues. Germline CDR1 is LNHDA and CDR2 is SQIVND (reference sequence). Between the trimmed V and J ends, which lost 4 bases and 4 bases, there was a span of 7 bases. CDR3 sequence (DNA): TGTGCCAGTAGTAGTCAGTTCTATGGCTACACCTTC. Translated, it gives CASSSQFYGYTF.

The rearrangement uses TRBV7-2 and TRBJ1-1; D might be TRBD1 (6 bases). Germline V gene data show CDR1 as SGHTA and CDR2 as FQGNSA. The CDR3 is 14 residues long. V dropped 0 bases and J dropped 4 bases, with 9 bases sitting between them. The CDR3, as DNA: TGTGCCAGCAGCTTAGCTCAAGGGGGCACTGAAGCTTTCTTT. It translates to CASSLAQGGTEAFF.

V usage is TRBV3-1 (or the pseudogene TRBV3-2) and J usage is TRBJ1-2, with D tentatively TRBD1 (6 bases). CDR1 is LGHDT and CDR2 is YNNKEL in the germline V gene (reference sequence). The length of the CDR3 is 12 residues. Trimming removed 2 bases from V and 8 bases from J, with 9 bases in between. CDR3 DNA sequence: TGTGCCAGCAGCCAAAGTGGACAGGGCTACACCTTC. Its translation: CASSQSGQGYTF.

The chain links TRBV4-2 to TRBJ1-2, with D maybe TRBD1 (6 bases). Germline CDR1 LGHNA, CDR2 YNFKEQ. The ends were cut back, 0 bases at V and 5 bases at J, with 13 bases in the middle. The CDR3 covers 15 residues. The CDR3 DNA follows: TGTGCCAGCAGCCAAGAAGCAGGGGAGTTTTATGGCTACACCTTC. Translating it yields CASSQEAGEFYGYTF.

This chain connects TRBV3-1 (or the pseudogene TRBV3-2) to TRBJ2-2, with D perhaps TRBD1 (6 bases). CDR1 is LGHDT, CDR2 YNNKEL, per germline (reference sequence). V was clipped by 1 base and J by 8 bases, with 23 bases between them. The CDR3 spans 18 residues. CDR3 DNA: TGTGCCAGCAGCCAAGCCCCGGCAGGAGGCCCGACAGGTGGGGAGCTGTTTTTT. Protein: CASSQAPAGGPTGGELFF.

V and J are TRBV4-1 and TRBJ1-4; no firm D call. In germline, CDR1 is MGHRA, CDR2 YSYEKL. There are 16 residues in the CDR3. Trimming removed 1 base from V and 2 bases from J, with 11 bases in between. This CDR3 is CASSQGEGPTNEKLFF. In DNA form, the CDR3 reads TGCGCCAGCAGCCAAGGGGAGGGTCCGACTAATGAAAAACTGTTTTTT.

This rearrangement joins TRBV7-9 to TRBJ1-2; 7 bases fit TRBD1. Germline loops: CDR1 SEHNR, CDR2 FQNEAQ (reference sequence). There are 15 residues in the CDR3. The V segment lost 3 bases and the J segment 4 bases; nucleotides outside the gene matches: 8. CDR3 DNA sequence: TGTGCCAGCAGCTTCTCCGACAGGGTCGGCTATGGCTACACCTTC. This sequence encodes CASSFSDRVGYGYTF.

The chain has TRBV10-3 and TRBJ1-4, with 7 bases lining up with TRBD1. The J segment lost 6 bases and the V segment lost 2 bases, leaving 6 bases of the junction unmatched. CDR1 is ENHRY and CDR2 is SYGVKD in the germline V gene. The CDR3 consists of 15 residues. This CDR3 is CAISERSGGYEKLFF. In DNA form, the CDR3 reads TGTGCCATCAGTGAGAGGTCAGGGGGGTATGAAAAACTGTTTTTT.

This chain links TRBV2 with TRBJ1-2, with D unresolved. Trimming removed 1 base at V and 5 bases at J, with 11 bases between. The CDR3 has 14 residues. Germline CDR1 SNHLY, CDR2 FYNNEI. This CDR3 is CASSEGRVFYGYTF. The CDR3 DNA reads TGTGCCAGCAGTGAAGGGCGGGTCTTTTATGGCTACACCTTC.

This clone was observed a handful of times. The chain uses TRBV27 and TRBJ2-1; 16 nucleotides line up with TRBD2. V lost 5 bases, J lost 9 bases, and 10 bases stayed unmatched. In germline, CDR1 is MNHEY, CDR2 SMNVEV (reference sequence). CDR3 length: 17 residues. The CDR3 reads CASSRPGTSGGAFEQFF. The CDR3 region has the DNA TGTGCCAGCAGTCGTCCCGGGACTAGCGGGGGGGCCTTTGAGCAGTTCTTC.

This chain uses TRBV4-3 with TRBJ2-7; the match to TRBD1 covers 10 bases. The junction had 5 bases not matched to a gene; V was cut back by 0 bases and J by 3 bases. Germline CDR1 is LGHNA and CDR2 is YSLEER. This CDR3 spans 16 amino acids. The CDR3 loop is CASSQDPRTGGYEQYF. The CDR3 region has the DNA TGCGCCAGCAGCCAAGACCCCAGGACAGGGGGCTACGAGCAGTACTTC.

This chain links TRBV5-8 with TRBJ2-5; TRBD1 aligns across 7 bases. V shed 0 bases, J shed 1 base, and the junction held 6 bases outside the gene matches. There are 16 residues in the CDR3. Looked up from germline, CDR1 is SGHTS and CDR2 is YDEGEE. CDR3 protein: CASSLDRGWVQETQYF. Here the CDR3 DNA reads TGTGCCAGCAGCTTGGACAGGGGTTGGGTCCAAGAGACCCAGTACTTC.

This clone has only one observation. V and J are TRBV6-5 and TRBJ2-7; D remains unclear. This CDR3 spans 14 amino acids. CDR1 is MNHEY and CDR2 is SVGAGI in the germline V gene. With 0 bases removed from V and 2 bases from J, the gap between germline ends came to 8 bases. DNA for the CDR3: TGTGCCAGCAGTTACTCGGCCACCACCTACGAGCAGTACTTC. It is translated as CASSYSATTYEQYF.

This clone was counted once. The chain joins TRBV25-1 to TRBJ2-1; no clear D. V dropped 2 bases and J dropped 13 bases, with 9 bases sitting between them. Germline lookup yields CDR1 MGHDK and CDR2 SYGVNS. The length of the CDR3 is 11 residues. CDR3 amino acids: CASSEGDLQFF. In nucleotides, the CDR3 is TGTGCCAGCAGTGAAGGTGATCTACAGTTCTTC.

The genes are TRBV2 and TRBJ2-1; 14 nucleotides align to TRBD2. From germline, CDR1 is SNHLY and CDR2 FYNNEI. V lost 6 bases, J lost 7 bases, and 5 bases stayed unmatched. The CDR3 totals 15 residues. The CDR3 region has the DNA TGTGCCAGCAGCCGACTAGCGGGGGGGCGAAATGAGCAGTTCTTC. As protein: CASSRLAGGRNEQFF.

This chain connects TRBV6-5 to TRBJ1-1, with TRBD1 identical over 8 bases. CDR3 size: 14 residues. The ends lost 7 bases at V and 4 bases at J; junction bases unmatched: 8. CDR1 and CDR2 (germline): MNHEY, SVGAGI. CDR3 DNA: TGTGCCAGCAACCAGGCACAGGGGGGCACTGAAGCTTTCTTT. Its translation is CASNQAQGGTEAFF.

The rearrangement joins TRBV6-2 or TRBV6-3 to TRBJ1-2; 9 bases are shared with TRBD1. The junction had 2 bases not matched to a gene; V was cut back by 2 bases and J by 4 bases. Germline lookup yields CDR1 MNHEY and CDR2 SVGEGT. This CDR3 comprises 14 residues. CDR3 region: CASSYGDRVYGYTF. DNA of the CDR3: TGTGCCAGCAGTTACGGGGACAGGGTCTATGGCTACACCTTC.

This clone was seen just once. The chain couples TRBV11-2 to TRBJ2-3; 10 nucleotides match TRBD2. This CDR3 has 16 amino acids. Germline assignment: CDR1 SGHAT and CDR2 FQNNGV. V lost 0 bases to trimming and J lost 2 bases; unmatched junction nucleotides: 2. CDR3 nucleotides: TGTGCCAGCAGCTTAGAGGGGACTAGCGTCACAGATACGCAGTATTTT. Its protein is CASSLEGTSVTDTQYF.

CDR3 DNA: TGTGCCAGCAGCTTAGACAGAGAATCTGGAAACACCATATATTTT. It codes for CASSLDRESGNTIYF. The chain employs TRBV13 and TRBJ1-3; D is unclear. The germline V and J ends were trimmed by 1 base and 1 base, with 8 bases remaining between them. This CDR3 is 15 amino acids long. Germline assignment: CDR1 PRHDT and CDR2 FYEKMQ (reference sequence).

There are many counts of this clone. The chain is built from TRBV5-1 and TRBJ1-1; D is perhaps TRBD1 (5 bases). The CDR3 extends over 15 amino acids. The germline V gene has CDR1 SGHRS and CDR2 YFSETQ. Trimming stripped 4 bases from V and 4 bases from J, with 17 bases between. CDR3 nucleotide sequence: TGCGCCAGCAGCGCGGCCCTGGCGGGGGGCACTGAAGCTTTCTTT. This sequence encodes CASSAALAGGTEAFF.

This chain connects TRBV19 to TRBJ1-1, with D tentatively TRBD1 (6 bases). With 7 bases removed from V and 6 bases from J, the gap between germline ends came to 12 bases. CDR1 is LNHDA and CDR2 is SQIVND in the germline V gene (reference sequence). CDR3 length: 12 residues. The CDR3 reads CASNTGISEAFF. The CDR3 DNA reads as TGTGCCAGTAATACAGGGATATCTGAAGCTTTCTTT.

The J gene is TRBJ1-3, the V gene TRBV5-5; D is perhaps TRBD1 (6 bases). Germline V gives CDR1 SGHKS, CDR2 YYEKEE (reference sequence). The germline V and J ends were trimmed by 4 bases and 11 bases, with 13 bases remaining between them. This CDR3 has 12 amino acids. The CDR3: CASSLSGGPIYF. The CDR3 DNA follows: TGTGCCAGCAGCCTTTCGGGGGGGCCCATATATTTT.